Below, 24 T cell receptor beta chains from the same sample are listed, as sequenced in a study of blood T cell repertoires in COVID-19. Clones were read by immunoSEQ multiplex PCR, and TCRdb kept only the in-frame ones, dropping some. The sample yields 90,000 or so clones, around 72% seen once. The specimen was peripheral blood. The source of these receptors is a woman of 80 years or more with acute or convalescent COVID-19.

This chain uses TRBV6-5 with TRBJ2-3; possibly TRBD1 for D (6 bases). This CDR3 contains 13 residues. The V end lost 6 bases, the J end lost 4 bases, and 11 bases lay between the germline ends. Germline CDR1 MNHEY, CDR2 SVGAGI. CDR3 nucleotide sequence: TGTGCCAGCAGGACGAGACAGGCAGATACGCAGTATTTT. Translation gives CASRTRQADTQYF.

The genes are TRBV20-1 and TRBJ1-1; 7 bases fit TRBD1. J was trimmed by 8 bases and V by 6 bases; bases with no gene match: 6. CDR1 is DFQATT, CDR2 SNEGSKA, per germline (reference sequence). The CDR3 contains 11 residues. The CDR3 protein is CSALGQAEAFF. CDR3 bases: TGCAGTGCCCTAGGACAGGCAGAAGCTTTCTTT.

The rearrangement joins TRBV11-2 to TRBJ1-2; weak D call: TRBD1 (6 bases). The CDR3 has 13 residues. Trimming took 4 bases from V and 4 from J, leaving 10 bases between them. From germline, CDR1 is SGHAT and CDR2 FQNNGV. The CDR3 DNA reads TGTGCCAGCAGCTCGGGACAATTCTATGGCTACACCTTC. As protein: CASSSGQFYGYTF.

V and J are TRBV18 and TRBJ1-2; 8 bases map to TRBD1. The J segment lost 4 bases and the V segment lost 5 bases, leaving 3 bases of the junction unmatched. The CDR3 is made up of 13 amino acids. Germline CDR1 KGHSH, CDR2 LQKENI. In DNA, the CDR3 is TGTGCCAGCTCAGACAGGGGCCTCTATGGCTACACCTTC. Translation gives CASSDRGLYGYTF.

This rearrangement joins TRBV6-6 to TRBJ1-6; D call uncertain. The CDR3 totals 13 residues. V dropped 7 bases and J dropped 5 bases, with 9 bases sitting between them. Germline lookup yields CDR1 MNHNY and CDR2 SVGAGI (reference sequence). The CDR3 here is CASKRSDNSPLHF. CDR3 nucleotides: TGTGCCAGCAAGCGCAGCGATAATTCACCCCTCCACTTT.

The chain employs TRBV4-3 and TRBJ1-6, with D perhaps TRBD1 (6 bases). CDR1 and CDR2 (germline): LGHNA, YSLEER. The CDR3 covers 18 residues. With 0 bases removed from V and 5 bases from J, the gap between germline ends came to 17 bases. CDR3 sequence (DNA): TGCGCCAGCAGCCAAGAAAGACAGGCTGTCCTTAATAATTCACCCCTCCACTTT. This sequence encodes CASSQERQAVLNNSPLHF.

In this sample, this clone turned up a few times. The genes are TRBV7-9 and TRBJ1-2; the D gene is possibly TRBD1 (5 bases). The germline V and J ends were trimmed by 3 bases and 2 bases, with 10 bases remaining between them. CDR3 length: 14 residues. Germline V gene lookup returns CDR1 SEHNR and CDR2 FQNEAQ (reference sequence). This CDR3 reads CASSFGQGNYGYTF. The CDR3 DNA reads TGTGCCAGCAGCTTCGGCCAGGGAAACTATGGCTACACCTTC. Full variable domain (remainder filled in from reference TRBV7-9 and TRBJ1-2): DTGVSQNPRHKITKRGQNVTFRCDPISEHNRLYWYRQTLGQGPEFLTYFQNEAQLEKSRLLSDRFSAERPKGSFSTLEIQRTEQGDSAMYLCASSFGQGNYGYTFGSGTRLTVV.

This clone was detected only a few times. The rearrangement uses TRBV7-2 and TRBJ2-7, with 9 bases identical to TRBD1. This CDR3 comprises 16 residues. Per the germline V gene, CDR1 is SGHTA and CDR2 is FQGNSA. V shed 6 bases and J 0 bases; nucleotides not matched to a gene: 9. DNA of the CDR3: TGTGCCAGCAGTCGAACAGGGGGCGAGACCTCCTACGAGCAGTACTTC. As protein: CASSRTGGETSYEQYF.

This clone was recorded once. The rearrangement uses TRBV19 and TRBJ2-3, with 12 bases lining up with TRBD2. The CDR3 is made up of 16 amino acids. The V gene's germline CDR1 is LNHDA and CDR2 SQIVND (reference sequence). Germline trimming cut 5 bases from V and 1 base from J; bases unmatched to any gene: 4. The CDR3 here is CASSSASGGGTDTQYF. CDR3 coding DNA: TGTGCCAGTAGTTCCGCTAGCGGGGGGGGCACAGATACGCAGTATTTT. Full variable domain (outside the CDR3, taken from reference TRBV19 and TRBJ2-3): DGGITQSPKYLFRKEGQNVTLSCEQNLNHDAMYWYRQDPGQGLRLIYYSQIVNDFQKGDIAEGYSVSREKKESFPLTVTSAQKNPTAFYLCASSSASGGGTDTQYFGPGTRLTVL.

This chain joins TRBV7-9 and TRBJ2-7; D possibly corresponds to TRBD1 (5 bases). The CDR3 has 12 residues. The germline CDR1 and CDR2 sequences are SEHNR and FQNEAQ (reference sequence). V was cut by 3 bases and J by 5 bases, with 8 bases left in between. CDR3 coding DNA: TGTGCCAGCAGCTTGGGGCAAAACGAGCAGTACTTC. Translating it yields CASSLGQNEQYF.

This clone was recorded a few times. The V and J genes are TRBV7-3 and TRBJ1-1; D not resolved. The V gene lost 2 bases and the J gene lost 3 bases, with 16 bases spanning the gap. The CDR3 spans 16 residues. Germline CDR1 and CDR2: SGHTA and FQGTGA. This CDR3 reads CASSLDPPGSHTEAFF. DNA for the CDR3: TGTGCCAGCAGCTTAGATCCCCCGGGATCTCACACTGAAGCTTTCTTT.

The V and J genes are TRBV30 and TRBJ1-2; tentatively, D is TRBD1 (6 bases). The germline V gene encodes CDR1 GTSNPN and CDR2 SVGIG (reference sequence). Trimming removed 3 bases at V and 8 bases at J, with 19 bases between. The CDR3 is 14 residues long. CDR3 sequence: CAWRPGQGGGGYTF. The CDR3 nucleotides are TGTGCCTGGAGACCGGGACAAGGTGGTGGGGGCTACACCTTC.

The chain has TRBV5-1 and TRBJ1-4; TRBD1 matches at 8 bases. The V gene's germline CDR1 is SGHRS and CDR2 YFSETQ. Trimming took 3 bases from V and 6 from J; bases not matched to a gene: 4. The CDR3 has 14 residues. The CDR3 is CASSSTGVYEKLFF. CDR3 bases: TGCGCCAGCAGCTCGACAGGGGTTTATGAAAAACTGTTTTTT.

This clone appeared a single time. V is TRBV28 and J is TRBJ2-1; D is undetermined. Germline V CDR1 and CDR2: MDHEN, SYDVKM. The CDR3 covers 13 residues. V lost 3 bases, J lost 5 bases, and 8 bases lay in between. CDR3 region: CASSLIEDNEQFF. The CDR3 bases are TGTGCCAGCAGTTTGATAGAGGACAATGAGCAGTTCTTC.

The DNA of the CDR3 is TGTGCCAGCAGCTTCTGGGACAGGACTGACTACGAGCAGTACTTC. As protein: CASSFWDRTDYEQYF. The J gene is TRBJ2-7, the V gene TRBV5-4; TRBD1 aligns across 8 bases. The ends lost 2 bases at V and 3 bases at J; junction bases unmatched: 7. This CDR3 has 15 residues. Germline CDR1 and CDR2: SGHNT and YYREEE (reference sequence).

This chain uses TRBV19 with TRBJ1-2, with D perhaps matching TRBD1 (6 bases). Germline loops: CDR1 LNHDA, CDR2 SQIVND (reference sequence). The CDR3 runs 15 residues. The V end was cut by 5 bases, the J end by 2 bases, with 15 bases between. The CDR3 spells CASSLTGLLNYGYTF. For the CDR3, the DNA is TGTGCCAGTAGTTTGACAGGACTTCTAAACTATGGCTACACCTTC. Drawing the rest from reference TRBV19 and TRBJ1-2, the complete variable domain is DGGITQSPKYLFRKEGQNVTLSCEQNLNHDAMYWYRQDPGQGLRLIYYSQIVNDFQKGDIAEGYSVSREKKESFPLTVTSAQKNPTAFYLCASSLTGLLNYGYTFGSGTRLTVV.

In this sample, this clone turned up a few times. The chain recombines TRBV7-9 with TRBJ1-4, with D possibly being TRBD1 (5 bases). Trimming took off 5 bases at V and 8 bases at J, with 12 bases between the two ends. CDR1 SEHNR and CDR2 FQNEAQ come from the germline V gene (reference sequence). The CDR3 runs to 13 residues. The CDR3 region is CASSQGVGEKLFF. In DNA, the CDR3 is TGTGCCAGCAGCCAAGGGGTGGGGGAAAAACTGTTTTTT.

In this sample, this clone turned up a few times. The V call is TRBV3-1 (or the pseudogene TRBV3-2), the J call TRBJ1-6; D is perhaps TRBD1 (5 bases). This CDR3 region has 15 residues. Trimming took off 4 bases at V and 10 bases at J, with 17 bases between the two ends. Per germline, CDR1 LGHDT and CDR2 YNNKEL (reference sequence). The CDR3 region has the DNA TGTGCCAGCAGCCGGAGTGGGGGGACTGTCTCACCCCTCCACTTT. Translation gives CASSRSGGTVSPLHF.

This clone was observed a few times. J is TRBJ1-2 and V is TRBV19; the D is unclear. Germline assignment: CDR1 LNHDA and CDR2 SQIVND (reference sequence). The CDR3 has 15 amino acids. The ends were cut back, 5 bases at V and 3 bases at J, with 16 bases in the middle. In nucleotides, the CDR3 is TGTGCCAGTAGTCCGACGGACTCTTACTACTATGGCTACACCTTC. Translation: CASSPTDSYYYGYTF.

The chain carries TRBV7-2 and TRBJ2-1; a weak D match, TRBD1 (6 bases). This CDR3 contains 15 residues. The germline V gene encodes CDR1 SGHTA and CDR2 FQGNSA. The V gene lost 3 bases and the J gene lost 4 bases, with 13 bases spanning the gap. CDR3 nucleotide sequence: TGTGCCAGCAGCTTCGGACAGCAACCTTACAATGAGCAGTTCTTC. Translating gives CASSFGQQPYNEQFF.

The table lists this clone with many counts. The gene calls are TRBV20-1 and TRBJ2-7; perhaps TRBD2 as D (6 bases). Germline CDR1 DFQATT, CDR2 SNEGSKA (reference sequence). Between the trimmed V and J ends, which lost 3 bases and 3 bases, there was a span of 15 bases. There are 14 residues in the CDR3. The DNA for the CDR3 is TGCAGTGCTAGTTTGCGGGGCGCACGCTACGAGCAGTACTTC. Protein: CSASLRGARYEQYF.

This clone was observed many times. CDR3 loop: CASSPSRGTLKGGYTF. CDR3 in DNA: TGCGCCAGCAGCCCCAGCCGGGGGACTTTAAAGGGAGGCTACACCTTC. The chain couples TRBV5-1 to TRBJ1-2, with D perhaps matching TRBD1 (5 bases). The CDR3 covers 16 residues. Trimming left V 4 bases short and J 8 bases short, with 24 bases between. Germline loops: CDR1 SGHRS, CDR2 YFSETQ. The variable domain in full, with the rest retrieved from reference TRBV5-1 and TRBJ1-2, is KAGVTQTPRYLIKTRGQQVTLSCSPISGHRSVSWYQQTPGQGLQFLFEYFSETQRNKGNFPGRFSGRQFSNSRSEMNVSTLELGDSALYLCASSPSRGTLKGGYTFGSGTRLTVV.

This chain uses TRBV21-1 with TRBJ2-6; whether TRBD2, the table's D call, matches the DNA was not checked. TRBV21-1 corresponds to a pseudogene. CDR3 length: 20 amino acids. This CDR3 is CASSKESWDLTNPGANVLTF. DNA for the CDR3: TGTGCCAGCAGCAAAGAAAGCTGGGACTTAACCAACCCTGGGGCCAACGTCCTGACTTTC.

The V call is TRBV15, the J call TRBJ1-1; D not resolved. This CDR3 contains 15 residues. Germline lookup yields CDR1 LNHNV and CDR2 YYDKDF (reference sequence). The V and J ends lost 0 bases and 7 bases respectively, with 15 bases between them. The CDR3 protein is CATSRDEILGREAFF. CDR3 DNA sequence: TGTGCCACCAGCAGAGACGAAATTCTTGGGCGTGAAGCTTTCTTT.